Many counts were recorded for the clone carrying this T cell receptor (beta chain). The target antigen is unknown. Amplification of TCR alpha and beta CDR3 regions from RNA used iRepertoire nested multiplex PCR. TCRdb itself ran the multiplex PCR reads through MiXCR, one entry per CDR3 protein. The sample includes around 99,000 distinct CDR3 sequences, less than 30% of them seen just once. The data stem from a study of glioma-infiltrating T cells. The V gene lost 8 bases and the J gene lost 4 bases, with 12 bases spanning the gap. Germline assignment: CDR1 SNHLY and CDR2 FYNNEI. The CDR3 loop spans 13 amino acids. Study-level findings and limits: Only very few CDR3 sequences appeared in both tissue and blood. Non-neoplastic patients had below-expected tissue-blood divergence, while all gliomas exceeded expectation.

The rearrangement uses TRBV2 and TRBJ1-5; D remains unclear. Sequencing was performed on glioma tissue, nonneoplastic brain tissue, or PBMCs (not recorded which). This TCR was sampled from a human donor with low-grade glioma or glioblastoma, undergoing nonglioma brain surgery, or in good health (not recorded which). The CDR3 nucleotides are TGTGCCAGCCGCCTGGGTCTTAATCAGCCCCAGCATTTT. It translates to CASRLGLNQPQHF.